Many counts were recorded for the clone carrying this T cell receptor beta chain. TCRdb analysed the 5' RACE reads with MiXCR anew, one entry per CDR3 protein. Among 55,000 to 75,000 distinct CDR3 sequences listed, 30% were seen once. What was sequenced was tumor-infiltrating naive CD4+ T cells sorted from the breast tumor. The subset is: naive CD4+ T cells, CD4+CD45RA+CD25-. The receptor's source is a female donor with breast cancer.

The CDR3 nucleotides read TGTGCCAGCAGCGTCGCAGGGGGGTACACCGGGGAGCTGTTTTTT. The encoded protein is CASSVAGGYTGELFF. The chain combines TRBV7-9 with TRBJ2-2; D is possibly TRBD1 (7 bases). Trimming took 5 bases from V and 3 from J, leaving 13 bases between them. Germline CDR1 SEHNR, CDR2 FQNEAQ (reference sequence). The CDR3 spans 15 residues.